The entry below describes one T cell receptor beta chain. Its antigen remains unidentified. This specimen belongs to a study of T cells expressing NK-cell markers (dated by TCRdb to 2020 to 2022). With regard to the full study: In sorted CD3+CD56+NKG2C+, CD3+CD56+NKG2C- and CD3+CD56-NKG2C+ T-cell subsets from about eight donors, TCR beta-chain repertoires were profiled. Among the eight sequenced donors, seven were HCMV-seropositive and one was HCMV-seronegative. Randomly selected healthy volunteers, three men and five women, were used as the eight sequenced donors. The libraries were sequenced on Illumina HiSeq 2000/2500, MiSeq or NextSeq, producing 2 x 150 bp reads. Study-wide findings and limitations: In 5 to 7 donors, the dominant CD3+CD56+NKG2C+ clonotypes ranked among the top 10 CD8+ clonotypes, making up about 1.0-8% of CD8+ T cells. It remained unclear whether the expanded NKG2C-expressing T cell clones were specific for HCMV antigens. Those dominant clonotypes were again the most abundant among CD3+CD56-NKG2C+ cells in a handful of donors, at about 25-60.1%.

A commercial ELISA kit detecting HCMV-specific IgG in serum was used to determine HCMV serostatus. Peripheral blood mononuclear cells were isolated from blood by Ficoll density gradient centrifugation. Reading the germline V gene gives CDR1 SGHDT and CDR2 YYEEEE. The CDR3 sequence holds 11 residues, the cysteine and phenylalanine included. The DNA is unrecorded. TCRdb lists the instrument as Illumina HiSeq 2000. TCR beta cDNA libraries were prepared using 5'RACE template switching, which introduced a universal primer site and unique molecular identifiers. cDNA synthesis was primed from the TCR beta constant segment, followed by two successive PCR amplification steps. As for the original processing: MIGEC handled demultiplexing of the reads and grouping by UMI, while MiTCR was used to assemble and quantify clonotypes. To exclude erroneous sequences, only TCR cDNA sequences supported by at least two reads were retained. The tcR package was used for downstream repertoire analysis, with clonotypes matched between fractions based on CDR3 nucleotide sequence plus V segment. Antigen specificity was annotated against VDJdb with VDJmatch, allowing one amino acid substitution in CDR3. TCRdb reprocessed the reads and provides one entry for every CDR3 protein sequence; no DNA is given. These V and J calls derive from TCRdb rather than the authors' analysis. The sample table records around 180,000 distinct CDR3 sequences. Just over 20% of the sample goes to the ten largest clones.

The chain employs TRBV5-6 and TRBJ2-2. The source of this sequence is a man aged 18 to 69 in good health. Sample: blood T cells: a sorted CD56 or NKG2C T cell subset, CD4+ or CD8+ T cells, or bulk PBMC T cells (not recorded which). The CDR3 sequence is CASSLDGELFF.